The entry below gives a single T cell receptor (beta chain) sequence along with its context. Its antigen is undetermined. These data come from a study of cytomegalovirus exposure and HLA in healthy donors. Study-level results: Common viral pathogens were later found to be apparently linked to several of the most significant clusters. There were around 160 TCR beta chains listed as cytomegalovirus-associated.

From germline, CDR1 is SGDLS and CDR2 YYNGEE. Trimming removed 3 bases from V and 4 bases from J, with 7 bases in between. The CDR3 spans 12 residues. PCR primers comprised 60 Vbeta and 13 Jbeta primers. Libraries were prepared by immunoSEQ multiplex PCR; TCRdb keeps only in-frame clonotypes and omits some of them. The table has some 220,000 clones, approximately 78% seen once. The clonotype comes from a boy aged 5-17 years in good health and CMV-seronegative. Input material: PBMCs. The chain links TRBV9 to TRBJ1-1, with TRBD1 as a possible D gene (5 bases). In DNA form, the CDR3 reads TGTGCCAGCAGCGGGGGGGGCACTGAAGCTTTCTTT. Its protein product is CASSGGGTEAFF.